Shown below are 17 T cell receptor beta chains from a single sample sequenced in a study of T cells after yellow fever vaccination. MiXCR was run by TCRdb on the 5' RACE reads, yielding one entry per CDR3 protein. The table has 120,000 to 150,000 distinct CDR3 sequences, about 8% seen once. The starting material was CD4+ T cells sorted from PBMCs, obtained 5 days after the yellow fever booster vaccination. The receptors here all came from a man under 40 who received the YFV17D yellow fever vaccine.

Ten or more counts support this clonotype. CDR3 protein: CASSIIGSTDTQYF. As DNA, the CDR3 is TGTGCCAGTAGTATTATAGGGAGCACAGATACGCAGTATTTT. The chain uses TRBV19 and TRBJ2-3; D unresolved. In germline, CDR1 is LNHDA, CDR2 SQIVND (reference sequence). V was shortened by 3 bases and J by 0 bases, with 7 bases between the two germline ends. The CDR3 consists of 14 residues.

Comment on this clonotype: A clone one base away is much larger, so this may be a read error. The DNA for the CDR3 is TGCGCCAGCAGCTGGACTAGCGAGGGTGAGGAGACCCAGTACTTC. Its protein product is CASSWTSEGEETQYF. The chain employs TRBV5-1 and TRBJ2-5; 9 nucleotides agree with TRBD2. The CDR3 totals 15 residues. Trimming took 3 bases from V and 5 from J; bases not matched to a gene: 8. Germline lookup yields CDR1 SGHRS and CDR2 YFSETQ. The full variable domain, its missing parts supplied by reference TRBV5-1 and TRBJ2-5, is KAGVTQTPRYLIKTRGQQVTLSCSPISGHRSVSWYQQTPGQGLQFLFEYFSETQRNKGNFPGRFSGRQFSNSRSEMNVSTLELGDSALYLCASSWTSEGEETQYFGPGTRLLVL.

This clonotype was picked up many times. V and J are TRBV7-8 and TRBJ1-5, with unresolved D. Trimming cost V 2 bases and J 0 bases, with 8 bases left between them. Looked up from germline, CDR1 is SGHVS and CDR2 is FQNEAQ. This CDR3 has 15 residues. CDR3: CASSLSAVSNQPQHF. For the CDR3, the DNA is TGTGCCAGCAGCTTAAGTGCAGTTAGCAATCAGCCCCAGCATTTT.

At least ten counts were recorded for this clonotype. The V and J genes are TRBV19 and TRBJ2-7; no clear D. V was cut by 6 bases and J by 1 base, with 4 bases left in between. This CDR3 contains 11 residues. Germline-derived CDR1 and CDR2 are LNHDA and SQIVND (reference sequence). CDR3 in amino acids: CASRNSYEQYF. The CDR3 DNA reads as TGTGCCAGTAGAAATTCCTACGAGCAGTACTTC.

The CDR3 coding sequence is TGTGCCAGCAGTCCGGCAAAACCTAATCAGCCCCAGCATTTT. Its translation is CASSPAKPNQPQHF. This chain links TRBV6-1 with TRBJ1-5; D is unclear. The CDR3 is 14 residues long. Trimming pared 5 bases from V and 4 bases from J, leaving 12 bases between. Germline values: CDR1 MNHNS, CDR2 SASEGT.

The table lists this clonotype with many counts. The V and J genes are TRBV7-9 and TRBJ1-1; 7 bases map to TRBD1. This CDR3 spans 17 amino acids. Germline CDR1 and CDR2: SEHNR and FQNEAQ (reference sequence). With 5 bases clipped from V and 2 bases from J, the junction kept 14 bases outside the gene matches. Written as DNA, the CDR3 is TGTGCCAGCAGCCTGGGGACAGAAAACTACCATAACACTGAAGCTTTCTTT. It codes for CASSLGTENYHNTEAFF.

This clonotype has ten or more counts. V and J are TRBV19 and TRBJ2-7; D gene ambiguous. Germline V gene lookup returns CDR1 LNHDA and CDR2 SQIVND (reference sequence). This CDR3 has 15 residues. V was cut by 5 bases and J by 6 bases, with 20 bases left in between. This CDR3 reads CASSEGRLGASEQYF. CDR3 nucleotides: TGTGCCAGTAGTGAAGGACGGCTCGGAGCTAGCGAGCAGTACTTC.

This clonotype was picked up many times. The V call is TRBV20-1, the J call TRBJ1-4; TRBD1 agrees at 7 bases. CDR1 and CDR2 (germline): DFQATT, SNEGSKA (reference sequence). This CDR3 is 13 amino acids long. The V and J ends lost 7 bases and 8 bases, in that order; junction bases with no gene match: 10. CDR3 bases: TGCAGTGGGAGAGACAGGGTACGAGAAAAACTGTTTTTT. This sequence encodes CSGRDRVREKLFF.

This clonotype showed up many times. V usage is TRBV19 and J usage is TRBJ1-2; 9 bases agree with TRBD1. V lost 4 bases and J lost 2; bases outside the gene matches: 2. Germline values: CDR1 LNHDA, CDR2 SQIVND (reference sequence). There are 14 residues in the CDR3. CDR3 nucleotide sequence: TGTGCCAGTAGTACGGGACAGGGCAACTATGGCTACACCTTC. Residues: CASSTGQGNYGYTF.

The chain carries TRBV20-1 and TRBJ2-3; D assignment may be TRBD1 or TRBD2 (6 bases each). The germline CDR1 and CDR2 sequences are DFQATT and SNEGSKA (reference sequence). V was trimmed by 0 bases and J by 5 bases, leaving 18 bases between them. The CDR3 is 16 amino acids. CDR3 nucleotide sequence: TGCAGTGCTAGAGATGGGGGGCGGCCGGCAGTAGATACGCAGTATTTT. It yields the protein CSARDGGRPAVDTQYF.

This clonotype was seen repeatedly, ten times or more. The V call is TRBV27, the J call TRBJ2-2, with a tentative D call TRBD1 (6 bases). CDR3 size: 17 residues. Germline CDR1 MNHEY, CDR2 SMNVEV (reference sequence). Trimming took off 4 bases at V and 1 base at J, with 16 bases between the two ends. The CDR3 coding sequence is TGTGCCAGCAGTTCACCGCCCGACAGGTTGAACACCGGGGAGCTGTTTTTT. Its translation: CASSSPPDRLNTGELFF.

This clonotype has ten or more counts. V is TRBV7-2 and J is TRBJ2-2; D is uncertain. V gave up 5 bases and J gave up 1 base, with 14 bases separating them. Germline CDR1 SGHTA, CDR2 FQGNSA. The CDR3 sequence is 16 residues long. Written as DNA, the CDR3 is TGTGCCAGCAGCCGTCGAGCAGGAAGGAACACCGGGGAGCTGTTTTTT. Translating gives CASSRRAGRNTGELFF.

V is TRBV20-1 and J is TRBJ1-2; no firm D call. The CDR3 length is 12 residues. Between the trimmed V and J ends, which lost 3 bases and 4 bases, there was a span of 9 bases. The V gene's germline CDR1 is DFQATT and CDR2 SNEGSKA (reference sequence). CDR3 residues: CSASDKSYGYTF. CDR3 DNA: TGCAGTGCTAGCGACAAGAGCTATGGCTACACCTTC.

V and J are TRBV5-4 and TRBJ2-7, with D tentatively TRBD1 (6 bases). With 4 bases removed from V and 2 bases from J, the gap between germline ends came to 22 bases. Germline CDR1 SGHNT, CDR2 YYREEE (reference sequence). The CDR3 is 17 residues long. In DNA form, the CDR3 reads TGTGCCAGCAGCCTCCGGGACAACTCTTACCTGACCTACGAGCAGTACTTC. Translating gives CASSLRDNSYLTYEQYF.

This clonotype was counted many times. This chain links TRBV20-1 with TRBJ2-2; TRBD2 agrees at 7 bases. Germline loops: CDR1 DFQATT, CDR2 SNEGSKA (reference sequence). The CDR3 sequence is 13 residues long. The junction had 2 bases not matched to a gene; V was cut back by 7 bases and J by 0 bases. The CDR3 sequence: CSVAGTNTGELFF. Written as DNA, the CDR3 is TGCAGTGTAGCGGGTACGAACACCGGGGAGCTGTTTTTT.

This clonotype was seen at least ten times. The rearrangement uses TRBV20-1 and TRBJ1-5, with 9 bases fitting TRBD1. The CDR3 runs 14 residues. The junction had 5 bases not matched to a gene; V was cut back by 6 bases and J by 2 bases. From germline, CDR1 is DFQATT and CDR2 SNEGSKA (reference sequence). The CDR3 coding sequence is TGCAGTGCAAAAACAGGGGGCGGCAATCAGCCCCAGCATTTT. This gives the protein CSAKTGGGNQPQHF.

Ten or more counts support this clonotype. This chain connects TRBV10-3 to TRBJ2-7; no definite D call. Trimming removed 3 bases at V and 0 bases at J, with 9 bases between. The germline gives CDR1 ENHRY, CDR2 SYGVKD. The CDR3 sequence is 14 residues long. CDR3 residues: CAISDEVSSYEQYF. Here the CDR3 DNA reads TGTGCCATCAGTGATGAGGTCAGCTCCTACGAGCAGTACTTC.